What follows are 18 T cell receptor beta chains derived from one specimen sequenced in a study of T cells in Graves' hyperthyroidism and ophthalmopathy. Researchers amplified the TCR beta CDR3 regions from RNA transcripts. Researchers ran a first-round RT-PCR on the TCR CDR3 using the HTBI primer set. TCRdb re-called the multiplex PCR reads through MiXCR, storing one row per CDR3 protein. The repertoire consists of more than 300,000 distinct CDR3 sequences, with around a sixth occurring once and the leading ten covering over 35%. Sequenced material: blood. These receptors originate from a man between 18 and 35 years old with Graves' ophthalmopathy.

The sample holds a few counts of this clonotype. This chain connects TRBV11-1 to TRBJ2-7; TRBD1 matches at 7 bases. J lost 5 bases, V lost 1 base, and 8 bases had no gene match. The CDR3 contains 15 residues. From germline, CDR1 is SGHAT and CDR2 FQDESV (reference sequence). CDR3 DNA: TGTGCCAGCAGCTTAGTCCGGGACAGAGGCCACGAGCAGTACTTC. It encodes CASSLVRDRGHEQYF.

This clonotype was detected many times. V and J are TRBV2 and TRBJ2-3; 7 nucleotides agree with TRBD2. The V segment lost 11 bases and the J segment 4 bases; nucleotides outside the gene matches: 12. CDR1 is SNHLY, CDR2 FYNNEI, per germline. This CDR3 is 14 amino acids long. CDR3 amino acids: CAGNYGGEADTQYF. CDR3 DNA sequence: TGTGCCGGAAACTATGGGGGGGAGGCAGATACGCAGTATTTT.

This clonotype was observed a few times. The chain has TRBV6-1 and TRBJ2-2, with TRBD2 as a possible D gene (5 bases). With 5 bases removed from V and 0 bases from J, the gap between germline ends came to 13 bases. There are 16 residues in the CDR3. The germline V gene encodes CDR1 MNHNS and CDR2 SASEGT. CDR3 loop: CASSPRLSTNTGELFF. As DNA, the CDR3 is TGTGCCAGCAGTCCTAGACTATCTACGAACACCGGGGAGCTGTTTTTT.

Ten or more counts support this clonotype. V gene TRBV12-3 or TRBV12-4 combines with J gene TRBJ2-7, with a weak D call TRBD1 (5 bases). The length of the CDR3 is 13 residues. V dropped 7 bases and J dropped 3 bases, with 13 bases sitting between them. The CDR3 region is CASTPGRDYEQYF. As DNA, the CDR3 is TGTGCCAGCACCCCCGGCAGGGACTACGAGCAGTACTTC.

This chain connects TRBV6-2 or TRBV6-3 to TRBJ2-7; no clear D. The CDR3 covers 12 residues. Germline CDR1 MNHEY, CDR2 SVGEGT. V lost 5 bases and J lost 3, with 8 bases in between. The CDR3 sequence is CASSRPNYEQYF. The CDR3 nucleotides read TGTGCCAGCAGTCGGCCAAACTACGAGCAGTACTTC.

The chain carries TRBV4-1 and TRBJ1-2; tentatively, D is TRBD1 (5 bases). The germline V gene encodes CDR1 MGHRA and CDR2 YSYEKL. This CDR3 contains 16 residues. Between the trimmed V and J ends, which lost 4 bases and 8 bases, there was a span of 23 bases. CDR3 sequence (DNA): TGCGCCAGCAGCCCTTTTACCCGGGACCGGCAGTTAGGCTACACCTTC. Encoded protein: CASSPFTRDRQLGYTF.

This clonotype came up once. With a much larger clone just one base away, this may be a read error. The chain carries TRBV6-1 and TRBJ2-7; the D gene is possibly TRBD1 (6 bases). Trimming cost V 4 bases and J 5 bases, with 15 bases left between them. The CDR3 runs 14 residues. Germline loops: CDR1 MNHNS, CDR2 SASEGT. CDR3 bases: TGTGCCAGCAGTGGGGGGACACAGGGTAACGAGCAGTACTTC. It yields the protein CASSGGTQGNEQYF.

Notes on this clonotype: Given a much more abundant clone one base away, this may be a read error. The CDR3 nucleotides read TGTGCCAGCACATTACAGCAGGGGAACACTGAAGCTTTCTTT. Its protein is CASTLQQGNTEAFF. The chain employs TRBV6-1 and TRBJ1-1, with a possible D match to TRBD1 (5 bases). Germline V gives CDR1 MNHNS, CDR2 SASEGT. Trimming took off 7 bases at V and 1 base at J, with 13 bases between the two ends. There are 14 residues in the CDR3.

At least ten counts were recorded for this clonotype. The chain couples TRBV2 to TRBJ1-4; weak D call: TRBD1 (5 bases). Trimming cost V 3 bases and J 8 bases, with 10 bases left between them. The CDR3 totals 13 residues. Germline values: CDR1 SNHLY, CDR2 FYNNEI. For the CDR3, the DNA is TGTGCCAGCAGTGAGCGGAACAGGGAAAAACTGTTTTTT. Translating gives CASSERNREKLFF. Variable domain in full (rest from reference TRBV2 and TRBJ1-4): EPEVTQTPSHQVTQMGQEVILRCVPISNHLYFYWYRQILGQKVEFLVSFYNNEISEKSEIFDDQFSVERPDGSNFTLKIRSTKLEDSAMYFCASSERNREKLFFGSGTQLSVL.

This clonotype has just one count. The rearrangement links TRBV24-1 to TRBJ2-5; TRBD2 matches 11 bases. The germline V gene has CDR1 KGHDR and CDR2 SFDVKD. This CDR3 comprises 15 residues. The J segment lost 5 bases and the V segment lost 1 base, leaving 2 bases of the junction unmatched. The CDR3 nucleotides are TGTGCCACCAGTGATTTCTCTAGCGGGGGGGAGACCCAGTACTTC. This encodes CATSDFSSGGETQYF.

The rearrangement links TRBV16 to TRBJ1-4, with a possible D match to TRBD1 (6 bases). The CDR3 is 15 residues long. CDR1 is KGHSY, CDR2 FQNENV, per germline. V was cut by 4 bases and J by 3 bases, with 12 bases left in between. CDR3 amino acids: CASSLQGASNEKLFF. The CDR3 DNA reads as TGTGCCAGCAGCCTACAGGGAGCATCTAATGAAAAACTGTTTTTT.

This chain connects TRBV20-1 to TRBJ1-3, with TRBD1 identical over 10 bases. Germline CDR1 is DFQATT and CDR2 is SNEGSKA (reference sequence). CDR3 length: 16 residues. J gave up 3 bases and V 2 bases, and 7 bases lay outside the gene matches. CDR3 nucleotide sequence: TGCAGTGCTAGATCAGACAGGGGGCTTTTTGGAAACACCATATATTTT. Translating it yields CSARSDRGLFGNTIYF.

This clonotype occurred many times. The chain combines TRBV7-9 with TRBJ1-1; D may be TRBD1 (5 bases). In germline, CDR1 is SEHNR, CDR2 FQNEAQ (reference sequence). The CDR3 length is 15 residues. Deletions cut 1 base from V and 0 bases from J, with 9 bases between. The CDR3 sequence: CASSLDRGLNTEAFF. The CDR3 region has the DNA TGTGCCAGCAGCTTAGATCGGGGCTTGAACACTGAAGCTTTCTTT.

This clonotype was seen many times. The CDR3 DNA is TGTGCCAGCAGTTCGGGACAGGGGTCCTACAATGAGCAGTTCTTC. As protein: CASSSGQGSYNEQFF. The genes are TRBV12-3 or TRBV12-4 and TRBJ2-1; 10 nucleotides agree with TRBD1. The V segment lost 4 bases and the J segment 1 base; nucleotides outside the gene matches: 1. The CDR3 is 15 residues long.

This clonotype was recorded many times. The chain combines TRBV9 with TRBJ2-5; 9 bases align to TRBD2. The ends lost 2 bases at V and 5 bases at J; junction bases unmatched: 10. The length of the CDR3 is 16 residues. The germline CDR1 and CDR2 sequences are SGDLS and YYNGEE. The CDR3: CASSVGGGAAWETQYF. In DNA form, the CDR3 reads TGTGCCAGCAGCGTTGGCGGGGGGGCAGCTTGGGAGACCCAGTACTTC.

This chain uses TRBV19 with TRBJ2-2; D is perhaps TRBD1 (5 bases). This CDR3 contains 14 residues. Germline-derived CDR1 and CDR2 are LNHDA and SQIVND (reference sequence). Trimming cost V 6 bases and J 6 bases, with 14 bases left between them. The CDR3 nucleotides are TGTGCCAGTAGAAGCAGGGCTTTCCCCGGGGAGCTGTTTTTT. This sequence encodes CASRSRAFPGELFF.

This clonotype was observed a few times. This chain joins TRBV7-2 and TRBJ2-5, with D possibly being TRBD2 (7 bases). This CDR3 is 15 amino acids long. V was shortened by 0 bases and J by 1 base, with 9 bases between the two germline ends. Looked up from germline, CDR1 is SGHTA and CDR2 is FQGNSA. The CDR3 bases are TGTGCCAGCAGCTTAGCTGGGGGGGCCCAAGAGACCCAGTACTTC. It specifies CASSLAGGAQETQYF.

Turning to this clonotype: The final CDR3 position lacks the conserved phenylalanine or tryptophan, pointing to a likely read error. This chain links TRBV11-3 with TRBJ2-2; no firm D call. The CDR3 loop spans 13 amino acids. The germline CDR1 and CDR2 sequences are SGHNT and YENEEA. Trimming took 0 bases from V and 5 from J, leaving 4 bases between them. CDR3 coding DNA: TGTGCCAGCAGCTTAGACCGGACCGGGGAGCTGTTTTCT. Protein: CASSLDRTGELFS.